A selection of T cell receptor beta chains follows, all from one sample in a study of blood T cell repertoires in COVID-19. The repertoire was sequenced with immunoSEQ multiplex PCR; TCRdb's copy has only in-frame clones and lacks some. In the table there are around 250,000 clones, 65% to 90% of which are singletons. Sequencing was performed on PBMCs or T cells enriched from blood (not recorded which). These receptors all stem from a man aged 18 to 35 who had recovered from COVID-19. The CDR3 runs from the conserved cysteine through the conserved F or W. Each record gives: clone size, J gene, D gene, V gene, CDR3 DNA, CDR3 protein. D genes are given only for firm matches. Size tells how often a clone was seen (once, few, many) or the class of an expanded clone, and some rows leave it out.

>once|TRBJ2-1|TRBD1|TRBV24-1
TGTGCCACCAGTGAATCCGGGACAGGGGGTCGCAATGAGCAGTTCTTC
CATSESGTGGRNEQFF
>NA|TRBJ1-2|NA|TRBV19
TGTGCCAGTAGCAGGGAGGAGTATGGCTACACCTTC
CASSREEYGYTF
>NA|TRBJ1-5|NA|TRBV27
TGTGCCAGCGGAGGGGCTCGGGGCAATCAGCCCCAGCATTTT
CASGGARGNQPQHF
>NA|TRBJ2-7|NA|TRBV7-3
TGTGCCAGCAGCTTATCCGGGAGTTTTGGCTACGAGCAGTACTTC
CASSLSGSFGYEQYF
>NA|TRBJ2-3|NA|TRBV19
TGTGCCAGTAGTTCAGACAACACAGATACGCAGTATTTT
CASSSDNTDTQYF
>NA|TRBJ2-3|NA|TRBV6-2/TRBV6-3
TGTGCCAGCAGTTACAACGAGGCAGGCACAGATACGCAGTATTTT
CASSYNEAGTDTQYF
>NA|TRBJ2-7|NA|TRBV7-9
TGTGCCAGCAGCTTAATGGACGGGGATTACGAGCAGTACTTC
CASSLMDGDYEQYF
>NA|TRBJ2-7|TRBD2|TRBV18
TGTGCCAGCTCACCAGGCAGCGGGAGTGTCTACGAGCAGTACTTC
CASSPGSGSVYEQYF
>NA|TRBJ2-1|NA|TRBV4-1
TGCGCCAGCAGCCAAGGGGTCGGGTACAATGAGCAGTTCTTC
CASSQGVGYNEQFF
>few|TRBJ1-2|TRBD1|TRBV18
TGTGCCAGCTCACCGCAGACAGGGTTTTATGGCTACACCTTC
CASSPQTGFYGYTF
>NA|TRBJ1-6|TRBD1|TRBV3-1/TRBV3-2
TGTGCCAGCAGCCTCGGACAGGGTAGGCATTCACCCCTCCACTTT
CASSLGQGRHSPLHF
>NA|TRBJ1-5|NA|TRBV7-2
TGTGCCAGCAGCCTTACAGGGAACAGCAATCAGCCCCAGCATTTT
CASSLTGNSNQPQHF
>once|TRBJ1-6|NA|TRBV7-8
TGTGCCAGCAGGATGGGTGTCAGGTCCTATAATTCACCCCTCCACTTT
CASRMGVRSYNSPLHF
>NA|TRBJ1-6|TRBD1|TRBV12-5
TGTGCTAGTGGCAACGCGGGACAGGGGAATTCACCCCTCCACTTT
CASGNAGQGNSPLHF
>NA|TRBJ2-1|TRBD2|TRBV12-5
TGTGCTAGTGGTTTGGTACTGTTAGCGGGGGTCCTCTACAATGAGCAGTTCTTC
CASGLVLLAGVLYNEQFF
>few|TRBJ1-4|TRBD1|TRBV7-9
TGTGCCAGCAGCCCCAGCCGACAGGGGGCGAATGAAAAACTGTTTTTT
CASSPSRQGANEKLFF
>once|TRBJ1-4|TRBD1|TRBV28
TGTGCCAGCAGTCACAGGGGCGGAGAATTGGAAAAACTGTTTTTT
CASSHRGGELEKLFF
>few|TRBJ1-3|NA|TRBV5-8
TGTGCCAGCAGCCGACTGGGAAACACCATATATTTT
CASSRLGNTIYF
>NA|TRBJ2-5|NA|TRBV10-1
TGCGCCAGCAGTGAGCCTGCCGGAGAGCGGACCGAGGGAGAGACCCAGTACTTC
CASSEPAGERTEGETQYF
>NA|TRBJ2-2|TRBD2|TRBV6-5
TGTGCCATTTTCAGCGGGAGTGGAGGGGCCGGGGAGCTGTTTTTT
CAIFSGSGGAGELFF
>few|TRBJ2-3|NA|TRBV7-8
TGTGCCAGCAAAACGGGGAGGGGGGCCACAGATACGCAGTATTTT
CASKTGRGATDTQYF
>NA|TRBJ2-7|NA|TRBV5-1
TGCGCCAGCAGCAAAACAGGATCCGGTTCCTACGAGCAGTACTTC
CASSKTGSGSYEQYF
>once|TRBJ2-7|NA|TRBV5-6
TGTGCCAGCAGCTCTCGCCTCGGGAGCGAGAGAAAAGGCGAGCAGTACTTC
CASSSRLGSERKGEQYF
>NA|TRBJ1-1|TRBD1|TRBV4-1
TGCGCCAGCAGCCCAATTACAGGGGGCGAAAACACTGAAGCTTTCTTT
CASSPITGGENTEAFF
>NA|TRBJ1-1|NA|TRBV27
TGTGCCAGCAGTAGTAGCGCTGAAGCTTTCTTT
CASSSSAEAFF
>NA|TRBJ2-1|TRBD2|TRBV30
TGTGCCTGGAGCCGGACTAGCGATGGATCTCGGGAGCAGTTCTTC
CAWSRTSDGSREQFF
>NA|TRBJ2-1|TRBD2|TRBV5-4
TGTGCCAGCAGCCCGACTAGCGGGGGGCCCTCGGACAATGAGCAGTTCTTC
CASSPTSGGPSDNEQFF
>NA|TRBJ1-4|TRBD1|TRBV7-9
TGTGCCAGCAGCCCCTTGCGAGAGGGGGCCACTAATGAAAAACTGTTTTTT
CASSPLREGATNEKLFF
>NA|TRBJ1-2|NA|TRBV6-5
TGTGCCAGCAGTTATTTCGCGGGGGGCGATGGCTACACCTTC
CASSYFAGGDGYTF
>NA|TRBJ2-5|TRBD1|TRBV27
TGTGCCAGCAGTCAGAGGGGGGAGGGACAGGGGGCTTGGGGGACCCAGTACTTC
CASSQRGEGQGAWGTQYF
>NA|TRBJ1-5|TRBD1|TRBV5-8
TGTGCCAGCAGCAAAGACAGGGTGAATCAGCCCCAGCATTTT
CASSKDRVNQPQHF
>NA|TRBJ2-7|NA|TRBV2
TGTGCCAGCAGTTTTACTAGTTTTCCCGAGCAGTACTTC
CASSFTSFPEQYF
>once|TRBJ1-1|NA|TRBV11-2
TGTGCCAGCAGCGGAGGGGTATCCACTGAAGCTTTCTTT
CASSGGVSTEAFF
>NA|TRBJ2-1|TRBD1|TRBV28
TGTGCCAGCACGGGACAGATATACAATGAGCAGTTCTTC
CASTGQIYNEQFF
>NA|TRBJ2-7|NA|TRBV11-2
TGTGCCAGCAGCTTAGCTGGGCAGACCTACGAGCAGTACTTC
CASSLAGQTYEQYF
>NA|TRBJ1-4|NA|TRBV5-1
TGCGCCAGCAGCTCAGGACAGATTAATGAAAAACTGTTTTTT
CASSSGQINEKLFF
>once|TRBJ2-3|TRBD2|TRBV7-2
TGTGCCAGCAGCGATAGCGGGGGCCCAGATACGCAGTATTTT
CASSDSGGPDTQYF
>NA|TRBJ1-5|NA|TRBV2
TGTGCCAGCAGTTACAGGGCTAGCAATCAGCCCCAGCATTTT
CASSYRASNQPQHF
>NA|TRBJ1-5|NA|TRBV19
TGTGCCAGTAGTATCCCCAACGGGAATAATCAGCCCCAGCATTTT
CASSIPNGNNQPQHF
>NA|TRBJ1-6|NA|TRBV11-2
TGTGCCAGCAGCTTAGCGGTTTTCGGGACTCTCTATAATTCACCCCTCCACTTT
CASSLAVFGTLYNSPLHF
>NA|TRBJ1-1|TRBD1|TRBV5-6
TGTGCCAGCAGCTTGTGGGGGACAGGGTTGCACACTGAAGCTTTCTTT
CASSLWGTGLHTEAFF
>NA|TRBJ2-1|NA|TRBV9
TGTGCCAGCAGCGTAGCCGGGGGCTCCTACAATGAGCAGTTCTTC
CASSVAGGSYNEQFF